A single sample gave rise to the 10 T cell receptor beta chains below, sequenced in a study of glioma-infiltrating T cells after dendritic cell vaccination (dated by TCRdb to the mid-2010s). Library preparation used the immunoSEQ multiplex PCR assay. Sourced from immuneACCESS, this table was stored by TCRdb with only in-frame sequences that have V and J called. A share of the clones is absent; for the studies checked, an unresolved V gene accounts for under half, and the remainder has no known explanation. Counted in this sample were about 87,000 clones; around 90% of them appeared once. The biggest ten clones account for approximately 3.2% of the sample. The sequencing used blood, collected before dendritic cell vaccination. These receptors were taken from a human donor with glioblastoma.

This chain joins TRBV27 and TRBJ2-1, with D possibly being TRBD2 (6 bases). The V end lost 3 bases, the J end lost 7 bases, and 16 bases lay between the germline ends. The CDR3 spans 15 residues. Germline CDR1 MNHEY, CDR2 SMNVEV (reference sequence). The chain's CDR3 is CASSFLDRGGNEQFF. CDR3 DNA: TGTGCCAGCAGTTTTCTAGACCGGGGAGGTAATGAGCAGTTCTTC.

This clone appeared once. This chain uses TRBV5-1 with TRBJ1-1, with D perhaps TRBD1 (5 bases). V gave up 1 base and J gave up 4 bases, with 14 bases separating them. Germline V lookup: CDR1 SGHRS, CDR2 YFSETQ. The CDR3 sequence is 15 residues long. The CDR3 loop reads CASSLRDSSGTEAFF. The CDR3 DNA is TGCGCCAGCAGCTTGCGAGACAGCTCAGGCACTGAAGCTTTCTTT.

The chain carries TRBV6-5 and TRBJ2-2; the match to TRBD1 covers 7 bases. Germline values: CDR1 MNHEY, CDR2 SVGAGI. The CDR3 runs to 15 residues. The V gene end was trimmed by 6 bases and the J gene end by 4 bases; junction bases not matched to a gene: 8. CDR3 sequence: CASRGPGQSTGELFF. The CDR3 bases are TGTGCCAGCAGAGGCCCGGGACAGTCCACCGGGGAGCTGTTTTTT.

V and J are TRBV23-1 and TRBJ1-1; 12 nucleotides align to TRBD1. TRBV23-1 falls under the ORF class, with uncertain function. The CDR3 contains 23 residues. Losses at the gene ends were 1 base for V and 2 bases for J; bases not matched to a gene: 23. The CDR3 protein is CASSQYNLWDRGRRTGSNTEAFF. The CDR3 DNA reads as TGCGCCAGCAGTCAATATAATCTGTGGGACAGGGGGCGCAGAACAGGTAGTAACACTGAAGCTTTCTTT.

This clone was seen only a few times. The CDR3 nucleotides read TGTGCCAGCAGTGAAGGGGCAGAAAACACTGAAGCTTTCTTT. Translating it yields CASSEGAENTEAFF. The chain links TRBV6-1 to TRBJ1-1; D gene ambiguous. Germline V gene data show CDR1 as MNHNS and CDR2 as SASEGT. Trimming took off 1 base at V and 2 bases at J, with 8 bases between the two ends. The CDR3 has 14 residues.

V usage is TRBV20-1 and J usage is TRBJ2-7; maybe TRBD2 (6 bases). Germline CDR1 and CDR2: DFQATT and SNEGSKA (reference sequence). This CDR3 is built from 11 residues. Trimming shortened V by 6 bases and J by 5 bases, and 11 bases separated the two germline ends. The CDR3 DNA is TGCAGTGCAGGGTGGGGGGACGAGCAGTACTTC. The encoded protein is CSAGWGDEQYF.

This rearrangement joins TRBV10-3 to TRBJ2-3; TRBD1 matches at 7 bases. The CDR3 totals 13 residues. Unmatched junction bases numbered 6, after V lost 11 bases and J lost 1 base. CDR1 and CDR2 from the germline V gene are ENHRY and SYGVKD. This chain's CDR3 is CAFRDSGTDTQYF. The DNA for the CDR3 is TGTGCCTTCCGGGACAGCGGCACAGATACGCAGTATTTT.

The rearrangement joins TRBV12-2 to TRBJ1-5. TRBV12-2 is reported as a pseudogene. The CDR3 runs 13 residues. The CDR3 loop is CASRLGGNQPQHF. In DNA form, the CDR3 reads TGTGCAAGTCGACTTGGGGGGAATCAGCCCCAGCATTTT.

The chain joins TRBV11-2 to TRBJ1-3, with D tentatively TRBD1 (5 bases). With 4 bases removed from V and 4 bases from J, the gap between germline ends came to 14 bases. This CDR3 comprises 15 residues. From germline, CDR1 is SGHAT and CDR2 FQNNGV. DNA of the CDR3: TGTGCCAGCAGCTCCGGGGGAAGTTTCGGAAACACCATATATTTT. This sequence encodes CASSSGGSFGNTIYF.

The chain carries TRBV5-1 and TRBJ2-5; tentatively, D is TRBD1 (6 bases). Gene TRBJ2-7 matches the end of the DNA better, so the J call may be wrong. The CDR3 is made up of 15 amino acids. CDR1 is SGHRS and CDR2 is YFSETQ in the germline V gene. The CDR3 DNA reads TGCGCCAGTCACCCTGGGGGCAGCAACTCCTACGAGCAGTACTTC. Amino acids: CASHPGGSNSYEQYF.